Reported below is one T cell receptor beta chain. What antigen it recognizes has not been identified. One base away there is no much larger clone; base qualities are not given. TCR beta CDR3 regions were amplified by multiplex PCR using the immunoSEQ immune profiling system, following the manufacturer's instructions. An Illumina NextSeq system was used to carry out the sequencing. Processing in the source paper ran as follows. Sequence data were processed on the immunoSEQ Analyzer platform, and clonality was calculated as the square root of Simpson's index of productive rearrangements. Jensen-Shannon distance served as the measure of similarity in V and J usage, while OLGA was used to compute CDR3 generation probabilities. The researchers looked up shared CDR3 sequences in the immuneACCESS database (August 2020) and in VDJdb (December 2020). In TCRdb, the immuneACCESS table is reduced to in-frame sequences with V and J assigned. These tables do not hold every clone; where another copy was compared, an unresolved V gene accounts for under half, and the others remain unexplained. D and trimming were read from the DNA, whereas the V and J calls and clone size are those reported in that table. The sample table shows roughly 32,000 clones, and roughly 97% are seen once. Of the sample, about 0.17% is held by the ten largest clones.

This record belongs to a study of monozygotic twins with cystic fibrosis (dated by TCRdb to the early 2020s). For the wider study: Barcoded libraries were made from 3 to 3.5 micrograms of fragmented DNA using roughly 14 PCR cycles. To assess genetic influence on V and J gene usage, the study compared TCR beta repertoires within and across 16 monozygotic twin pairs with cystic fibrosis. The cohort included ten female and six male twin pairs, mostly children and adolescents, aged roughly 2.0 to 40 years with a median of about 8.8 years. Twins were ranked among 800 to 1,200 cohort participants for weight-for-height and FEVPerc (FEV1 disease centile) on the day of blood sampling. Data for three of the twin pairs had been reported earlier in a different context.

General study outcomes and caveats: V gene usage was most similar to the co-twin for 13 of 16 pairs, and J usage for 8 of 16 pairs, suggesting genetic constraints. Simpson clonality was found to be generally low (median approximately 0.0086), suggesting a naive-dominated repertoire, although higher clonality was observed in the most severely affected patients. Sharing of nucleotide-identical clonotypes was significantly greater within monozygotic CF twin pairs than between unrelated CF individuals (P = 0.000026, Mann-Whitney). The cohort was small, and the number of shared CDR3s showed no association with age, concordance or disease severity.

The twin pairs came from the European Cystic Fibrosis Twin and Sibling Study Cohort, which recruited patients from 158 CF clinics across 14 European countries. Zygosity and CFTR genotype were confirmed in-house, and zygosity was tested by multiplex PCR of nine short tandem repeat loci. Peripheral blood was sampled from each twin, and clinical parameters were recorded on the day of blood sampling. Genomic DNA was isolated from peripheral blood cells with phenol/chloroform and kept in TE buffer at 4 degrees C. V and J are truncated by 1 base and 5 bases respectively, leaving an intervening sequence of 11 bases. CDR1 and CDR2, per the germline V gene (reference sequence), are SEHNR and FQNEAQ. From the cysteine up to the phenylalanine, the CDR3 has a length of 15 residues. Of all the DNA, just the CDR3 is kept, 45 bases in frame from base 1.

The receptor was derived from a girl between 2 and 10 years old with cystic fibrosis. The sequencing input was blood. Recombination linked TRBV7-9 to TRBJ1-4, with the D gene too uncertain to name. The DNA sequence reads TGTGCCAGCAGCTTAGTCCCCTCCGCCAATGAAAAACTGTTTTTT. It translates to CASSLVPSANEKLFF. This CDR3, with the reference TRBV7-9 and TRBJ1-4 proteins standing in past its ends, gives the full variable domain DTGVSQNPRHKITKRGQNVTFRCDPISEHNRLYWYRQTLGQGPEFLTYFQNEAQLEKSRLLSDRFSAERPKGSFSTLEIQRTEQGDSAMYLCASSLVPSANEKLFFGSGTQLSVL.